This is a list of T cell receptor beta chains from one sample in a study of cytomegalovirus exposure and HLA in healthy donors. Using immunoSEQ multiplex PCR, the repertoire was profiled, and TCRdb retains in-frame clones only, with some absent. Of over 60,000 clones listed, roughly 71% were seen once; the top ten hold about an eighth. The sequencing input was PBMCs. The receptors originated from an older man in good health and CMV-seronegative. CDR3s include the opening cysteine and the closing phenylalanine or tryptophan. The order of the fields is V gene, J gene, CDR3 protein.

V: TRBV28
J: NA
CDR3: CASRTSYEQYF

V: TRBV5-1
J: TRBJ1-2
CDR3: CASSAQPNYGYTF

V: TRBV6-1
J: TRBJ2-1
CDR3: CATYKATSGENEQFF

V: TRBV27
J: TRBJ2-3
CDR3: CASSLSVGTGLATQYF

V: TRBV7-9
J: TRBJ2-1
CDR3: CASRELGQGSYNEQFF

V: TRBV5-1
J: TRBJ1-4
CDR3: CASSLPQGITNEKLFF

V: TRBV6-5
J: TRBJ1-1
CDR3: CASSYSRPGGTEAFF

V: TRBV5-1
J: TRBJ1-1
CDR3: CASLSGTGSTEAFF

V: TRBV5-4
J: TRBJ2-7
CDR3: CASSLGMDRRIYEQYF

V: TRBV9
J: TRBJ2-5
CDR3: CASSVGRTDLNQETQYF

V: TRBV7-2
J: TRBJ2-1
CDR3: CASSLDVRGTSKQFF

V: TRBV10-1
J: TRBJ1-1
CDR3: CATRPGTGLNTEAFF

V: TRBV19
J: TRBJ2-1
CDR3: CASSIVASAYYNEQFF

V: TRBV18
J: TRBJ1-5
CDR3: CASSLAGTGNQPQHF

V: TRBV11-3
J: TRBJ2-2
CDR3: CASSILTGVGELFF

V: TRBV2
J: TRBJ1-1
CDR3: CATKAVAEAFF

V: TRBV5-1
J: TRBJ2-3
CDR3: CASSRASGSADTQYF

V: TRBV6-5
J: NA
CDR3: CASSLAGENYEQYF

V: TRBV11-2
J: TRBJ2-5
CDR3: CASSLGLAARETQYF

V: TRBV6-6
J: TRBJ2-7
CDR3: CASKPPTAYEQYF

V: TRBV5-1
J: TRBJ2-3
CDR3: CASSLGLAGASDTQYF